The subject of this entry is one TCR beta chain. The antigen is not known. From the reads, TCRdb called clonotypes with MiXCR, one entry per CDR3 protein. The sample lists around 540,000 distinct CDR3 sequences; roughly a third were seen once. This sample is part of a study of T cell repertoires in cytomegalovirus infection. Study at large: Carrying CMV and the relevant HLA type showed in public TCR beta signatures.

CDR3 length: 17 amino acids. Per the germline V gene, CDR1 is SGHTA and CDR2 is FQGTGA. The ends were cut back, 5 bases at V and 0 bases at J, with 17 bases in the middle. The clonotype was recovered from a human donor in good health (CMV status not recorded). Some clones in this sample may be carry-over from other donors' samples. The chain employs TRBV7-3 and TRBJ2-1; no clear D. Specimen: cultured PBMCs, collected from culture after CMV antigen stimulation. The CDR3 DNA reads as TGTGCCAGCAGCAACTCTCTTGGACCCGTCTCCTACAATGAGCAGTTCTTC. Translating gives CASSNSLGPVSYNEQFF. Using reference TRBV7-3 and TRBJ2-1 for the parts outside the CDR3, the full variable domain is GAGVSQTPSNKVTEKGKYVELRCDPISGHTALYWYRQSLGQGPEFLIYFQGTGAADDSGLPNDRFFAVRPEGSVSTLKIQRTERGDSAVYLCASSNSLGPVSYNEQFFGPGTRLTVL.